These 10 T cell receptor beta chains were all obtained from the same sample, sequenced in a study of T cell responses to AZD1222 COVID-19 vaccine. Sequencing was performed with immunoSEQ multiplex PCR; in TCRdb, only in-frame clones are kept and a portion is missing. The sample lists around 120,000 clones; about 90% were seen once. The sample consisted of peripheral blood, taken on day 0 of AZD1222 vaccination. The source of these receptors is an adult in good health.

This chain links TRBV30 with TRBJ1-2; no clear D gene. CDR3 length: 13 amino acids. Trimming left V 0 bases short and J 1 base short, with 6 bases between. The germline CDR1 and CDR2 sequences are GTSNPN and SVGIG (reference sequence). As DNA, the CDR3 is TGTGCCTGGAGTGTACTCAGTAACTATGGCTACACCTTC. It encodes CAWSVLSNYGYTF.

The chain uses TRBV6-2 or TRBV6-3 and TRBJ2-3; 13 bases line up with TRBD2. Per germline, CDR1 MNHEY and CDR2 SVGEGT. The CDR3 has 17 residues. Trimming removed 6 bases from V and 1 base from J; junction bases left unmatched: 7. The CDR3 DNA sequence: TGTGCCAGCAGCCACCTGGGACTAGCGGGACGCACAGATACGCAGTATTTT. Amino acids: CASSHLGLAGRTDTQYF.

This sequence joins TRBV27 and TRBJ1-5; 7 bases fit TRBD1. The CDR3 has 15 amino acids. Trimming took 5 bases from V and 2 from J; bases not matched to a gene: 6. Germline values: CDR1 MNHEY, CDR2 SMNVEV (reference sequence). The CDR3 DNA reads as TGTGCCAGCAGTCAAGGGACAGCCCGCAATCAGCCCCAGCATTTT. Translation gives CASSQGTARNQPQHF.

The rearrangement uses TRBV3-1 (or the pseudogene TRBV3-2) and TRBJ2-7; D not certain. V lost 1 base to trimming and J lost 2 bases, with 9 bases between them. There are 14 residues in the CDR3. Germline V gene sequence: CDR1 LGHDT, CDR2 YNNKEL (reference sequence). The CDR3 region has the DNA TGTGCCAGCAGCCAAGCGTGGATCGCCTACGAGCAGTACTTC. It yields the protein CASSQAWIAYEQYF.

This clone was detected only once. The chain combines TRBV19 with TRBJ1-2; D not certain. Deletions cut 2 bases from V and 2 bases from J, with 12 bases between. Per the germline V gene, CDR1 is LNHDA and CDR2 is SQIVND (reference sequence). The CDR3 runs 15 residues. The CDR3 here is CASSITPKVNYGYTF. The DNA of the CDR3 is TGTGCCAGTAGTATAACGCCGAAGGTAAACTATGGCTACACCTTC.

V gene TRBV13 combines with J gene TRBJ1-1, with a tentative D call TRBD1 (5 bases). Per the germline V gene, CDR1 is PRHDT and CDR2 is FYEKMQ (reference sequence). CDR3 length: 18 amino acids. Trimming removed 1 base from V and 1 base from J, with 19 bases in between. The CDR3 coding sequence is TGTGCCAGCAGCTTAGTCCGCAGGGACGGTGGTAAGAACACTGAAGCTTTCTTT. It is translated as CASSLVRRDGGKNTEAFF. Full variable domain (missing parts from reference TRBV13 and TRBJ1-1): AAGVIQSPRHLIKEKRETATLKCYPIPRHDTVYWYQQGPGQDPQFLISFYEKMQSDKGSIPDRFSAQQFSDYHSELNMSSLELGDSALYFCASSLVRRDGGKNTEAFFGQGTRLTVV.

This chain joins TRBV7-9 and TRBJ2-7, with TRBD2 matching over 7 bases. CDR1 SEHNR and CDR2 FQNEAQ come from the germline V gene (reference sequence). V shed 1 base and J 3 bases; nucleotides not matched to a gene: 3. The CDR3 consists of 14 residues. The CDR3 loop reads CASSLGEGNYEQYF. The CDR3 region has the DNA TGTGCCAGCAGCTTAGGGGAGGGCAACTACGAGCAGTACTTC.

The chain joins TRBV6-2 or TRBV6-3 to TRBJ1-5, with TRBD1 as a possible D gene (5 bases). The CDR3 length is 16 residues. Trimming took off 5 bases at V and 0 bases at J, with 14 bases between the two ends. Germline values: CDR1 MNHEY, CDR2 SVGEGT. CDR3 coding DNA: TGTGCCAGCAGTCGTCGACAGACTGATAGCAATCAGCCCCAGCATTTT. Its protein is CASSRRQTDSNQPQHF.

This rearrangement joins TRBV30 to TRBJ1-2, with D unresolved. CDR1 is GTSNPN and CDR2 is SVGIG in the germline V gene (reference sequence). V was pared by 0 bases and J by 3 bases, with 14 bases between. The CDR3 totals 15 residues. The CDR3 DNA follows: TGTGCCTGGAGTGTAAGAGGGCCTACGGACTATGGCTACACCTTC. This codes for CAWSVRGPTDYGYTF.

The chain links TRBV6-2 or TRBV6-3 to TRBJ2-3, with D unclear. CDR1 and CDR2 (germline): MNHEY, SVGEGT. V was trimmed by 5 bases and J by 7 bases, leaving 7 bases between them. This CDR3 contains 11 residues. DNA for the CDR3: TGTGCCAGCAGTAGGACCCATACGCAGTATTTT. It translates to CASSRTHTQYF.